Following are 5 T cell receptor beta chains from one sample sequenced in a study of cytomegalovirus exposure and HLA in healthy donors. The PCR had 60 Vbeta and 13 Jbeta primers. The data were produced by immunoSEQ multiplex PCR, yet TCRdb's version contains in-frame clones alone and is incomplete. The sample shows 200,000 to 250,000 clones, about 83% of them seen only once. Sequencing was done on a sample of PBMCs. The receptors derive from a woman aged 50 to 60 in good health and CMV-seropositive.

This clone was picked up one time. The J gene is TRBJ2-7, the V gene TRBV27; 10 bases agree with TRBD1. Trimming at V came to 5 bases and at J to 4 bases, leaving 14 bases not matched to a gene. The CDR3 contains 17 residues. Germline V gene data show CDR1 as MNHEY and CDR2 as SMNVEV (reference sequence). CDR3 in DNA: TGTGCCAGCAGTCCCTCCTCCCCGGGACAGGGGCTTTACGAGCAGTACTTC. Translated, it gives CASSPSSPGQGLYEQYF.

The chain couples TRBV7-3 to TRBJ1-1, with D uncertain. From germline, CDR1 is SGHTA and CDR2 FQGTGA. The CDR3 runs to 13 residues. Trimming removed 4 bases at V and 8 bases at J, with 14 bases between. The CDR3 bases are TGTGCCAGCAGCTCCTCCGGGGAGTTAGAAGCTTTCTTT. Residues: CASSSSGELEAFF.

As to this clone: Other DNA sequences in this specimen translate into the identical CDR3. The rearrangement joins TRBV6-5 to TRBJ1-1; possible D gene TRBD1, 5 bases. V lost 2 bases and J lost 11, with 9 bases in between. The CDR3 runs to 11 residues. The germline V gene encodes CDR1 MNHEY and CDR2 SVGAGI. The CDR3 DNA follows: TGTGCCAGCAGTTACACGGGGGAGGCTTTCTTT. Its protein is CASSYTGEAFF.

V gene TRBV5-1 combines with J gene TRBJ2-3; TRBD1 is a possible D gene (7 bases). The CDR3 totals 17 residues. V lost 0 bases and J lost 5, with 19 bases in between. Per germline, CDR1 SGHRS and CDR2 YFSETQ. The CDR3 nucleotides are TGCGCCAGCAGCTTGGGGGGGGACAGATGGAACTTAGATACGCAGTATTTT. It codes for CASSLGGDRWNLDTQYF.

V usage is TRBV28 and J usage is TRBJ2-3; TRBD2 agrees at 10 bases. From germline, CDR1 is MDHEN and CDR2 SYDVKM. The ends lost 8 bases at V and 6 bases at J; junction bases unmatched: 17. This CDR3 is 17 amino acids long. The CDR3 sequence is CASGGPPGTSVLDTQYF. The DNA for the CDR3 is TGTGCCAGCGGGGGCCCCCCCGGGACTAGCGTCTTGGATACGCAGTATTTT.